The 13 T cell receptor beta chains listed next were all sequenced from one sample in a study of OX40 agonist ivuxolimab in advanced cancers. Some clones are missing from TCRdb's copy, which holds only in-frame ones; the method was immunoSEQ multiplex PCR. The sample lists more than 70,000 clones, approximately 90% occurring once. The starting material was CD4+ or CD8+ T cells sorted from blood, obtained in a trial of the OX40 agonist ivuxolimab. The receptors come from an adult with an advanced solid tumor such as melanoma, head and neck, liver or kidney cancer.

The CDR3 spells CASSLGRQGETQYF. DNA of the CDR3: TGCGCCAGCAGCTTGGGTCGACAGGGTGAGACCCAGTACTTC. This chain links TRBV5-1 with TRBJ2-5; 7 bases are shared with TRBD1. The length of the CDR3 is 14 residues. V was pared by 0 bases and J by 5 bases, with 4 bases of the junction left unmatched. Germline CDR1 and CDR2: SGHRS and YFSETQ.

The chain carries TRBV18 and TRBJ1-4; D is unresolved. The CDR3 is made up of 13 amino acids. CDR1 is KGHSH, CDR2 LQKENI, per germline. The V end lost 4 bases, the J end lost 5 bases, and 8 bases lay between the germline ends. The DNA for the CDR3 is TGTGCCAGCTCACGAGATAAGAATGAAAAACTGTTTTTT. Its protein is CASSRDKNEKLFF.

The chain combines TRBV5-5 with TRBJ1-4; D unresolved. Germline CDR1 reads SGHKS; CDR2 reads YYEKEE (reference sequence). The V gene lost 6 bases and the J gene lost 4 bases, with 13 bases spanning the gap. This CDR3 is built from 14 residues. CDR3 amino acids: CASTTGVVNEKLFF. DNA for the CDR3: TGTGCCAGCACCACGGGAGTTGTTAATGAAAAACTGTTTTTT.

The chain combines TRBV30 with TRBJ2-1; possible D gene TRBD1, 7 bases. The CDR3 totals 15 residues. Germline V lookup: CDR1 GTSNPN, CDR2 SVGIG (reference sequence). The CDR3 DNA is TGTATCGGACAGGCCCTAGGGGGGACCTACAATGAGCAGTTCTTC. Its protein is CIGQALGGTYNEQFF.

V gene TRBV10-3 combines with J gene TRBJ1-1, with D possibly matching TRBD1 (6 bases). The V gene's germline CDR1 is ENHRY and CDR2 SYGVKD. The CDR3 contains 17 residues. V was cut by 9 bases and J by 3 bases, with 26 bases left in between. The DNA for the CDR3 is TGTGCCATATCCCTAGGACAGTTTAAGGAAAGGGACACTGAAGCTTTCTTT. It codes for CAISLGQFKERDTEAFF.

The chain has TRBV6-6 and TRBJ1-2, with unresolved D. Germline CDR1 is MNHNY and CDR2 is SVGAGI (reference sequence). This CDR3 is built from 14 residues. The V and J ends lost 0 bases and 4 bases respectively, with 9 bases between them. DNA of the CDR3: TGTGCCAGCAGTTACTCCCCGGGTGGCTATGGCTACACCTTC. Protein: CASSYSPGGYGYTF.

This rearrangement joins TRBV5-4 to TRBJ2-7; 9 bases match TRBD1. The CDR3 is 13 amino acids. Germline CDR1 SGHNT, CDR2 YYREEE (reference sequence). The V segment lost 4 bases and the J segment 5 bases; nucleotides outside the gene matches: 4. In DNA form, the CDR3 reads TGTGCCAGCAGCCGGGGACAGGGCAACGAGCAGTACTTC. It encodes CASSRGQGNEQYF. The full variable domain, completed using reference TRBV5-4 and TRBJ2-7, is ETGVTQSPTHLIKTRGQQVTLRCSSQSGHNTVSWYQQALGQGPQFIFQYYREEENGRGNFPPRFSGLQFPNYSSELNVNALELDDSALYLCASSRGQGNEQYFGPGTRLTVT.

This chain joins TRBV6-1 and TRBJ1-2; the D gene is possibly TRBD1 (6 bases). V lost 4 bases and J 1 base, leaving 13 bases between the germline ends. CDR1 and CDR2 (germline): MNHNS, SASEGT. This CDR3 region has 15 residues. CDR3 amino acids: CASSGYPDSNYGYTF. The DNA of the CDR3 is TGTGCCAGCAGTGGGTACCCGGACAGTAACTATGGCTACACCTTC.

The gene calls are TRBV7-9 and TRBJ1-2; a possible D gene is TRBD1 (6 bases). Deletions cut 3 bases from V and 4 bases from J, with 18 bases between. Germline assignment: CDR1 SEHNR and CDR2 FQNEAQ (reference sequence). CDR3 length: 16 amino acids. In nucleotides, the CDR3 is TGTGCCAGCAGCTTTCCCGGGGCAGGGGTTCCCTATGGCTACACCTTC. Translation gives CASSFPGAGVPYGYTF.

V gene TRBV6-1 combines with J gene TRBJ1-6; D is undetermined. The CDR3 runs 15 residues. The V and J ends lost 3 bases and 0 bases respectively, with 6 bases between them. Germline lookup yields CDR1 MNHNS and CDR2 SASEGT. In DNA form, the CDR3 reads TGTGCCAGCAGTGAGGAGGTCTCCTATAATTCACCCCTCCACTTT. Encoded protein: CASSEEVSYNSPLHF.

The rearrangement joins TRBV9 to TRBJ1-1, with D perhaps matching TRBD1 (5 bases). The CDR3 consists of 15 residues. Germline loops: CDR1 SGDLS, CDR2 YYNGEE. Trimming cost V 5 bases and J 3 bases, with 17 bases left between them. The CDR3 region has the DNA TGTGCCAGCAGGCGTCGTGGGGGTCTCGACACTGAAGCTTTCTTT. Its translation: CASRRRGGLDTEAFF.

The chain links TRBV7-9 to TRBJ2-3; D is unresolved. The CDR3 contains 13 residues. V lost 1 base and J lost 1, with 3 bases in between. The germline CDR1 and CDR2 sequences are SEHNR and FQNEAQ (reference sequence). The CDR3, as DNA: TGTGCCAGCAGCTTAGTCGGCACAGATACGCAGTATTTT. Protein: CASSLVGTDTQYF.

This chain joins TRBV2 and TRBJ2-7; 9 bases map to TRBD2. The V segment lost 7 bases and the J segment 2 bases; nucleotides outside the gene matches: 6. This CDR3 is 14 amino acids long. Germline CDR1 SNHLY, CDR2 FYNNEI. The CDR3 loop is CASIPTSGTYEQYF. The CDR3 DNA reads TGTGCCAGCATTCCGACTAGCGGAACCTACGAGCAGTACTTC. The full variable domain, its missing parts supplied by reference TRBV2 and TRBJ2-7, is EPEVTQTPSHQVTQMGQEVILRCVPISNHLYFYWYRQILGQKVEFLVSFYNNEISEKSEIFDDQFSVERPDGSNFTLKIRSTKLEDSAMYFCASIPTSGTYEQYFGPGTRLTVT.